This T cell receptor (beta chain) is from a study of blood T cell repertoires in COVID-19. Methods used by the authors: Nucleated cell number was recorded as an estimate derived from reference gene primer amplification. Assay used: immunoSEQ multiplex PCR; TCRdb lists only in-frame clones, some missing. V, J and clone size are taken as reported in that table, and D and trimming were inferred from the DNA itself. The sample consists of approximately 400,000 clones, 90% to 95% of them appearing once. Each exposed participant met a COVID-19 case in the 2 weeks preceding study entry. Sequencing used PBMCs or T cells enriched from blood (not recorded which). This clonotype was sampled from a middle-aged woman who had been exposed to COVID-19.

DNA of the CDR3: TGTGCCAGCGGCCCAAAACCCGCGAACACCGGGGAGCTGTTTTTT. Translated: CASGPKPANTGELFF. J is TRBJ2-2 and V is TRBV2; D uncertain. Trimming removed 8 bases from V and 0 bases from J, with 13 bases in between. Germline assignment: CDR1 SNHLY and CDR2 FYNNEI. The CDR3 loop spans 15 amino acids.